These T cell receptor beta chains were read from a single sample in a study of chemoradiotherapy in HPV16-positive cancers. Using immunoSEQ multiplex PCR, the repertoire was profiled, and TCRdb retains in-frame clones only, with some absent. Counted here are about 32,000 clones, about 91% occurring once; the ten biggest clones make up around 5%. The starting material was blood, obtained from a patient who underwent chemoradiotherapy. Source of these receptors: a human donor with HPV-associated anogenital cancer. CDR3s include the opening cysteine and the closing phenylalanine or tryptophan. D genes are given only for firm matches. Not all rows give a size; the values are once, few, many and, for expanded clones, a class.

abundance: .
len: 14
j_gene: TRBJ1-2
d_gene: .
v_gene: TRBV6-1
CDR3nt: TGTGCCAGCAGTGGAAGCCGGGTTAACTATGGCTACACCTTC
CDR3aa: CASSGSRVNYGYTF

abundance: few
len: 15
j_gene: TRBJ2-6
d_gene: .
v_gene: TRBV6-5
CDR3nt: TGTGCCAGCAGTTACGAGGACACTGGGGCCAACGTCCTGACTTTC
CDR3aa: CASSYEDTGANVLTF

abundance: .
len: 14
j_gene: TRBJ2-1
d_gene: TRBD2
v_gene: TRBV7-2
CDR3nt: TGTGCCAGCAGTCGGTCTAGCGGGATAAATGAGCAGTTCTTC
CDR3aa: CASSRSSGINEQFF

abundance: .
len: 11
j_gene: TRBJ1-1
d_gene: TRBD1
v_gene: TRBV20-1
CDR3nt: TGCAGTGCTGACAGGGCCGGTGAAGCTTTCTTT
CDR3aa: CSADRAGEAFF

abundance: few
len: 14
j_gene: TRBJ2-3
d_gene: TRBD2
v_gene: TRBV27
CDR3nt: TGTGCCAGCAGTCCCTCGGGACTAGCGGGGACGCAGTATTTT
CDR3aa: CASSPSGLAGTQYF

abundance: .
len: 16
j_gene: TRBJ1-5
d_gene: .
v_gene: TRBV21-1
CDR3nt: TGTGCCAGCAGCAAAGTAAAGGTCTCGTCCCGACAGCCCCAGCATTTT
CDR3aa: CASSKVKVSSRQPQHF

abundance: .
len: 15
j_gene: TRBJ2-1
d_gene: TRBD2
v_gene: TRBV29-1
CDR3nt: TGCAGCGCGCGGACTAGCGGGCCCTCCTACAATGAGCAGTTCTTC
CDR3aa: CSARTSGPSYNEQFF

abundance: .
len: 15
j_gene: TRBJ1-1
d_gene: TRBD1
v_gene: TRBV10-3
CDR3nt: TGTGCCATCAGTGAGTCGATCTACAGGGGGGAGGAAGCTTTCTTT
CDR3aa: CAISESIYRGEEAFF

abundance: .
len: 15
j_gene: TRBJ1-1
d_gene: .
v_gene: TRBV15
CDR3nt: TGTGCCACCAGCAGAGGATTAAGGAAAGAATTAGAAGCTTTCTTT
CDR3aa: CATSRGLRKELEAFF

abundance: .
len: 17
j_gene: TRBJ2-3
d_gene: TRBD1
v_gene: TRBV11-2
CDR3nt: TGTGCCAGCAGCCTAAACCTAGGGGGCGCAGGCACAGATACGCAGTATTTT
CDR3aa: CASSLNLGGAGTDTQYF

abundance: .
len: 13
j_gene: TRBJ1-1
d_gene: .
v_gene: TRBV30
CDR3nt: TGTGCCTGGAGCGGGTACGGGGTCCCTGAAGCTTTCTTT
CDR3aa: CAWSGYGVPEAFF

abundance: few
len: 16
j_gene: TRBJ1-5
d_gene: .
v_gene: TRBV7-9
CDR3nt: TGTGCCAGCAGCCCCCAGTCTCCGAGGGGCAATCAGCCCCAGCATTTT
CDR3aa: CASSPQSPRGNQPQHF

abundance: .
len: 14
j_gene: TRBJ1-5
d_gene: .
v_gene: TRBV19
CDR3nt: TGTGCCCCAAAGGCCTTTTGTGGCAATCAGCCCCAGCATTTT
CDR3aa: CAPKAFCGNQPQHF

abundance: .
len: 16
j_gene: TRBJ1-4
d_gene: .
v_gene: TRBV15
CDR3nt: TGTGCCACCAGCAGAGATCAGGCAGAAACTAATGAAAAACTGTTTTTT
CDR3aa: CATSRDQAETNEKLFF

abundance: .
len: 18
j_gene: TRBJ1-3
d_gene: .
v_gene: TRBV13
CDR3nt: TGTGCCAGCAGCCCCTTAGGGGACGGAATAAGCTCTGGAAACACCATATATTTT
CDR3aa: CASSPLGDGISSGNTIYF

abundance: .
len: 16
j_gene: TRBJ2-7
d_gene: .
v_gene: TRBV7-9
CDR3nt: TGTGCCAGCAGCCCCCTCAGCGTCGCGGGGATTTACGAGCAGTACTTC
CDR3aa: CASSPLSVAGIYEQYF

abundance: .
len: 13
j_gene: TRBJ1-1
d_gene: TRBD1
v_gene: TRBV6-1
CDR3nt: TGTGCCAGCGTGGGACAGAGGAACACTGAAGCTTTCTTT
CDR3aa: CASVGQRNTEAFF

abundance: .
len: 18
j_gene: TRBJ2-3
d_gene: .
v_gene: TRBV6-1
CDR3nt: TGTGCCAGCAGTGAATTAGTAGTCGGCGGGTTCGACACAGATACGCAGTATTTT
CDR3aa: CASSELVVGGFDTDTQYF

abundance: .
len: 15
j_gene: TRBJ2-2
d_gene: .
v_gene: TRBV19
CDR3nt: TGTGCCAGTACCCCCGGTATGGTGAACACCGGGGAGCTGTTTTTT
CDR3aa: CASTPGMVNTGELFF

abundance: .
len: 13
j_gene: TRBJ1-4
d_gene: .
v_gene: TRBV18
CDR3nt: TGTGCCAGCTCACCAGAAGGGAACGAAAAACTGTTTTTT
CDR3aa: CASSPEGNEKLFF

abundance: .
len: 13
j_gene: TRBJ1-2
d_gene: TRBD1
v_gene: TRBV29-1
CDR3nt: TGCAGCGTTGAAAGGACAGGGGGCCCTGGCTACACCTTC
CDR3aa: CSVERTGGPGYTF

abundance: .
len: 15
j_gene: TRBJ2-1
d_gene: TRBD1
v_gene: TRBV7-2
CDR3nt: TGTGCCAGCAGCCTGGACAGGGGCGTTTTTTATGAGCAGTTCTTC
CDR3aa: CASSLDRGVFYEQFF

abundance: .
len: 15
j_gene: TRBJ1-5
d_gene: .
v_gene: TRBV19
CDR3nt: TGTGCCAGTAGTCTCGACAACGGGGGCAATCAGCCCCAGCATTTT
CDR3aa: CASSLDNGGNQPQHF

abundance: .
len: 15
j_gene: TRBJ2-1
d_gene: .
v_gene: TRBV6-1
CDR3nt: TGTGCCAGCAGTGCCGGGACAAGCTCCTACAATGAGCAGTTCTTC
CDR3aa: CASSAGTSSYNEQFF

abundance: .
len: 15
j_gene: TRBJ2-2
d_gene: .
v_gene: TRBV11-1
CDR3nt: TGTGCCAGCAGCTTAGAGCTCAGGAATGCCGGGGAGCTGTTTTTT
CDR3aa: CASSLELRNAGELFF

abundance: .
len: 14
j_gene: TRBJ1-1
d_gene: .
v_gene: TRBV28
CDR3nt: TGTGCCAGCAGTCTCAGGGAACTGAACACTGAAGCTTTCTTT
CDR3aa: CASSLRELNTEAFF

abundance: .
len: 15
j_gene: TRBJ1-2
d_gene: TRBD1
v_gene: TRBV19
CDR3nt: TGTGCCAGTACCGCCGCGGGACAGGGTGGCTATGGCTACACCTTC
CDR3aa: CASTAAGQGGYGYTF

abundance: .
len: 19
j_gene: TRBJ2-5
d_gene: TRBD2
v_gene: TRBV5-1
CDR3nt: TGCGCCAGCAGCCCGGAACCGCGTCGGGCCCTAGCGGTACAAGAGACCCAGTACTTC
CDR3aa: CASSPEPRRALAVQETQYF

abundance: .
len: 14
j_gene: TRBJ2-7
d_gene: .
v_gene: TRBV18
CDR3nt: TGTGCCAGCTCACCAGCAGGGACCCCCTACGAGCAGTACTTC
CDR3aa: CASSPAGTPYEQYF

abundance: .
len: 13
j_gene: TRBJ2-7
d_gene: .
v_gene: TRBV5-4
CDR3nt: TGTGCCAGCAGCTTGGATACTTCCTACGAGCAGTACTTC
CDR3aa: CASSLDTSYEQYF

abundance: .
len: 16
j_gene: TRBJ1-3
d_gene: .
v_gene: TRBV6-4
CDR3nt: TGTGCCAGCAATCAGGGGAAGGAGATTGATGGAAACACCATATATTTT
CDR3aa: CASNQGKEIDGNTIYF

abundance: .
len: 14
j_gene: TRBJ2-7
d_gene: .
v_gene: TRBV28
CDR3nt: TGTGCCAGCAGTTTAGAGGACGGGTCCTGCGAGCAGTACTTC
CDR3aa: CASSLEDGSCEQYF

abundance: .
len: 13
j_gene: TRBJ1-3
d_gene: TRBD1
v_gene: TRBV6-1
CDR3nt: TGTGCCAGCAGTGCCCGGGACAGGGTTTCCATATATTTT
CDR3aa: CASSARDRVSIYF

abundance: .
len: 20
j_gene: TRBJ2-3
d_gene: TRBD1
v_gene: TRBV15
CDR3nt: TGTGCCACCAGCAGAGATCCGACAGGGGTAGGTACCCTTACAGCAGATACGCAGTATTTT
CDR3aa: CATSRDPTGVGTLTADTQYF

abundance: few
len: 14
j_gene: TRBJ2-3
d_gene: .
v_gene: TRBV6-4
CDR3nt: TGTGCCAGCAGTGAAGGGAGTGAGACAGATACGCAGTATTTT
CDR3aa: CASSEGSETDTQYF

abundance: few
len: 11
j_gene: TRBJ2-5
d_gene: .
v_gene: TRBV18
CDR3nt: TGTGCCAGCTCACTTCGAGAGACCCAGTACTTC
CDR3aa: CASSLRETQYF

abundance: few
len: 14
j_gene: TRBJ2-7
d_gene: .
v_gene: TRBV11-2
CDR3nt: TGTGCCAGCAGCTTAGATCCAGGTCCCTACGAGCAGTACTTC
CDR3aa: CASSLDPGPYEQYF

abundance: .
len: 13
j_gene: TRBJ1-1
d_gene: .
v_gene: TRBV10-3
CDR3nt: TGTGCCATCAGTGAGTCCTTGGGAAATGAAGCTTTCTTT
CDR3aa: CAISESLGNEAFF

abundance: .
len: 14
j_gene: TRBJ2-7
d_gene: .
v_gene: TRBV28
CDR3nt: TGTGCCAGCAGTTTAAGGGGGAGCTTATACGAGCAGTACTTC
CDR3aa: CASSLRGSLYEQYF

abundance: .
len: 13
j_gene: TRBJ1-2
d_gene: .
v_gene: TRBV2
CDR3nt: TGTGCCAGCAGTGAGAACAGGGCCTATGGCTACACCTTC
CDR3aa: CASSENRAYGYTF

abundance: .
len: 14
j_gene: TRBJ1-2
d_gene: .
v_gene: TRBV7-9
CDR3nt: TGTGCCAGCAGCTTATACGACAGGTCCAATGGCTACACCTTC
CDR3aa: CASSLYDRSNGYTF

abundance: once
len: 14
j_gene: TRBJ1-1
d_gene: .
v_gene: TRBV6-5
CDR3nt: TGTGCCAGCAGTTACATGAGGGGGAACACTGAAGCTTTCTTT
CDR3aa: CASSYMRGNTEAFF

abundance: .
len: 15
j_gene: TRBJ2-5
d_gene: TRBD1
v_gene: TRBV5-4
CDR3nt: TGTGCCAGCAGCTTGGAGGGGACAGGGGAAGAGACCCAGTACTTC
CDR3aa: CASSLEGTGEETQYF

abundance: .
len: 16
j_gene: TRBJ1-1
d_gene: TRBD1
v_gene: TRBV28
CDR3nt: TGTGCCAGCAGTCCACCCTTCCAGGGGGATAAACGGTTAGCTTTCTTT
CDR3aa: CASSPPFQGDKRLAFF

abundance: once
len: 11
j_gene: TRBJ2-1
d_gene: .
v_gene: TRBV5-4
CDR3nt: TGTGCCAGCAGCACGAGTAGTGAGCAGTTCTTC
CDR3aa: CASSTSSEQFF

abundance: .
len: 17
j_gene: TRBJ1-5
d_gene: .
v_gene: TRBV28
CDR3nt: TGTGCCAGCAGTCCTTTGGGCCGGGGGACCCGCAATCAGCCCCAGCATTTT
CDR3aa: CASSPLGRGTRNQPQHF

abundance: .
len: 11
j_gene: TRBJ1-2
d_gene: .
v_gene: TRBV6-1
CDR3nt: TGTGCCAGCTCAATGAGACACGGCTACACCTTC
CDR3aa: CASSMRHGYTF

abundance: .
len: 14
j_gene: TRBJ1-2
d_gene: .
v_gene: TRBV23-1
CDR3nt: TGCGCCAGCAGTCCCGACAGCCCTAACTATGGCTACACCTTC
CDR3aa: CASSPDSPNYGYTF

abundance: .
len: 13
j_gene: TRBJ1-2
d_gene: .
v_gene: TRBV5-1
CDR3nt: TGCGCCAGCAGCTTGGCCGGTCTCTATGGCTACACCTTC
CDR3aa: CASSLAGLYGYTF

abundance: .
len: 15
j_gene: TRBJ2-5
d_gene: TRBD1
v_gene: TRBV4-1
CDR3nt: TGCGCCAGCAGCCAAGCGGGACAGGGGTTGGGGGAGCAGTACTTC
CDR3aa: CASSQAGQGLGEQYF

abundance: .
len: 14
j_gene: TRBJ1-6
d_gene: .
v_gene: TRBV6-6
CDR3nt: TGTGCCAGCAGTGACAGGTGGATGTCTTCACCCCTCCACTTT
CDR3aa: CASSDRWMSSPLHF

abundance: .
len: 15
j_gene: TRBJ2-7
d_gene: TRBD1
v_gene: TRBV6-5
CDR3nt: TGTGCCAGCAGTTACCCCGGGACAGGGACCTACGAGCAGTACTTC
CDR3aa: CASSYPGTGTYEQYF

abundance: .
len: 11
j_gene: TRBJ2-7
d_gene: .
v_gene: TRBV5-6
CDR3nt: TGTGCCAGCAGCGGGGGAGGCGAGCAGTACTTC
CDR3aa: CASSGGGEQYF

abundance: .
len: 16
j_gene: TRBJ1-4
d_gene: .
v_gene: TRBV4-2
CDR3nt: TGTGCCAGCAGCCAAGGGGACCGGACGGCTAATGAAAAACTGTTTTTT
CDR3aa: CASSQGDRTANEKLFF

abundance: .
len: 14
j_gene: TRBJ1-2
d_gene: TRBD1
v_gene: TRBV13
CDR3nt: TGTGCCAGCAGCTTAGGGACAGGGGGCTATGGCTACACCTTC
CDR3aa: CASSLGTGGYGYTF